This T cell receptor (beta chain) was recorded in a study of T-cell memory formation after mild COVID-19. Study details: Clusters of TCRs were largely donor specific.

Whole-study findings and limits: Contracting clones from day 15 to 85 had balanced CD4/CD8; later expanders favoured CD4+. Contracting CD8+ clones were enriched in EMRA, CD4+ mainly in CM and EM.

A note on this clonotype: What it binds is not known.

TCRdb used MiXCR to reprocess the 5' RACE reads, holding one entry per CDR3 protein. The sample contains fewer than 300,000 distinct CDR3 sequences, 18% of which appear only once. V dropped 6 bases and J dropped 1 base, with 9 bases sitting between them. CDR1 and CDR2 from the germline V gene are SNHLY and FYNNEI. CDR3 length: 13 amino acids. The V gene is TRBV2, the J gene TRBJ1-1; D remains unclear. Sequencing was done on a sample of PBMCs or a T cell subset sorted from them (not recorded which). This TCR derives from a man between 18 and 29 years old who had mild COVID-19 (a few samples of this study predate the infection). Cell type and time point are not known. The CDR3, as DNA: TGTGCCAGCAGAAGGGCTTGGAACACTGAAGCTTTCTTT. Encoded protein: CASRRAWNTEAFF.